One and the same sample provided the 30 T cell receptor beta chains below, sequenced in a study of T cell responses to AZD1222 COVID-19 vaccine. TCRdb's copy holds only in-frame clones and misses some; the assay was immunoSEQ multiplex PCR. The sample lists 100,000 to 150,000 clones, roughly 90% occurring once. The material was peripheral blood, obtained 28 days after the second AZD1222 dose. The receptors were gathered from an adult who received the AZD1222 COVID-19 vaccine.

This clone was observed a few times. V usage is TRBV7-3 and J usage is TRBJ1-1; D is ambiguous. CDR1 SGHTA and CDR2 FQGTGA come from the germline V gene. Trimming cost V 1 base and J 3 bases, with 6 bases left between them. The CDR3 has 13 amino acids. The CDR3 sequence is CASSLKPDTEAFF. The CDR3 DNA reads TGTGCCAGCAGCTTAAAACCGGACACTGAAGCTTTCTTT.

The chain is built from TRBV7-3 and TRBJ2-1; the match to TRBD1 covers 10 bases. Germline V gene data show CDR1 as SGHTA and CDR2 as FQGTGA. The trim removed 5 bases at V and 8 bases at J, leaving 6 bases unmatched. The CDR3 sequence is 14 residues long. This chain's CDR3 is CASSPGQGSDEQFF. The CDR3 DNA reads TGTGCCAGCAGCCCGGGACAGGGGAGCGATGAGCAGTTCTTC.

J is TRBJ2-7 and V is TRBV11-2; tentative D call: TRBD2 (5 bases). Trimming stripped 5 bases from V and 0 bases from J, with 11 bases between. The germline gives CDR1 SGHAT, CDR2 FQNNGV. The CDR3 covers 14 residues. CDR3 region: CASSARGGSYEQYF. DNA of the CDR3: TGTGCCAGCAGCGCCCGGGGTGGCTCCTACGAGCAGTACTTC.

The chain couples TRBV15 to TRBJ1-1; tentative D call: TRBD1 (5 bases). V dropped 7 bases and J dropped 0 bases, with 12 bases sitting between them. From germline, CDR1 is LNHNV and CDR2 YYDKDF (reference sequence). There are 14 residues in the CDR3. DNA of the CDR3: TGTGCCACCAAGGAGACAGAGATGAACACTGAAGCTTTCTTT. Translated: CATKETEMNTEAFF.

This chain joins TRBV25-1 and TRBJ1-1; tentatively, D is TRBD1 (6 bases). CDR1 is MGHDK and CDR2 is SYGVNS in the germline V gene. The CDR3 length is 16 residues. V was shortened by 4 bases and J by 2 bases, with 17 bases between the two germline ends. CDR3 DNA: TGTGCCAGCAGTGCGGACCCCGGGACACCTAACACTGAAGCTTTCTTT. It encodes CASSADPGTPNTEAFF.

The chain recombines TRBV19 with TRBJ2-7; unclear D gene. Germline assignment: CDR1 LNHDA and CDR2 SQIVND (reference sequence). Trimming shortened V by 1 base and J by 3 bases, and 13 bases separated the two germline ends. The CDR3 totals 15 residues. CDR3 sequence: CASSIARPPDYEQYF. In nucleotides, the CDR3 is TGTGCCAGTAGTATAGCCCGACCACCAGACTACGAGCAGTACTTC. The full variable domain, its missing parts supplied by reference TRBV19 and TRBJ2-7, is DGGITQSPKYLFRKEGQNVTLSCEQNLNHDAMYWYRQDPGQGLRLIYYSQIVNDFQKGDIAEGYSVSREKKESFPLTVTSAQKNPTAFYLCASSIARPPDYEQYFGPGTRLTVT.

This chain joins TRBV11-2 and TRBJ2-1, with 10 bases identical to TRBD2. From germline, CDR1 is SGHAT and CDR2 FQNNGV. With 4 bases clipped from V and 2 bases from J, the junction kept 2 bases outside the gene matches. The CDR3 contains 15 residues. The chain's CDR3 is CASSSGLAAYNEQFF. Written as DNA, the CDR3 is TGTGCCAGCAGCTCAGGACTAGCGGCCTACAATGAGCAGTTCTTC.

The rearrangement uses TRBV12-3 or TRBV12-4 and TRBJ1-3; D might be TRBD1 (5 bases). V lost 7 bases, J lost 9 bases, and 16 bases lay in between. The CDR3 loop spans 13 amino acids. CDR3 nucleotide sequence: TGTGCCAGCACGGGGCAGGGTGGTCGCACCATATATTTT. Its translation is CASTGQGGRTIYF.

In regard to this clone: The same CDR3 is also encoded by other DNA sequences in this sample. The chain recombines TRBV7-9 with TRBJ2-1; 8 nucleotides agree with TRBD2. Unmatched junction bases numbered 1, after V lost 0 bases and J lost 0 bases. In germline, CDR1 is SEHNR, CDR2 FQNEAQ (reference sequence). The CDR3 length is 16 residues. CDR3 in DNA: TGTGCCAGCAGCTTAGCTCTAGCGGGCTCCTACAATGAGCAGTTCTTC. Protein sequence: CASSLALAGSYNEQFF.

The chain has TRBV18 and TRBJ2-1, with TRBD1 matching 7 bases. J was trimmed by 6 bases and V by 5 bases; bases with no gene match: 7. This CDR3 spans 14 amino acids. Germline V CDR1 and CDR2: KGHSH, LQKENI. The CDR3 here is CASSLTGTANEQFF. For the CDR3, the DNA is TGTGCCAGCTCATTGACAGGGACGGCCAATGAGCAGTTCTTC.

The CDR3 is CASSLLGGNSPLHF. The CDR3 coding sequence is TGTGCCAGCAGCTTATTGGGTGGCAATTCACCCCTCCACTTT. The rearrangement joins TRBV7-2 to TRBJ1-6; D gene ambiguous. V dropped 2 bases and J dropped 7 bases, with 9 bases sitting between them. The CDR3 runs 14 residues. In germline, CDR1 is SGHTA, CDR2 FQGNSA.

CDR3 region: CASSSWDRSNYGYTF. The CDR3 nucleotides read TGTGCCAGCAGTTCCTGGGACAGATCTAACTATGGCTACACCTTC. The chain combines TRBV27 with TRBJ1-2; TRBD1 matches 7 bases. The CDR3 consists of 15 residues. Losses at the gene ends were 4 bases for V and 0 bases for J; bases not matched to a gene: 5. Germline V gene sequence: CDR1 MNHEY, CDR2 SMNVEV (reference sequence).

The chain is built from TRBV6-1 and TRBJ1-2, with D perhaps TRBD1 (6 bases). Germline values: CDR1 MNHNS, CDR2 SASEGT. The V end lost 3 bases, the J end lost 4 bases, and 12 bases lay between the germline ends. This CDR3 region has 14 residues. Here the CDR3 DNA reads TGTGCCAGCAGTGAGGGACACAGCCTCTATGGCTACACCTTC. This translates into CASSEGHSLYGYTF.

The CDR3 here is CASRLAAYDYEQYF. The CDR3 DNA reads as TGCGCCAGCAGACTAGCGGCCTACGACTACGAGCAGTACTTC. The chain has TRBV5-1 and TRBJ2-7; 8 bases line up with TRBD2. V lost 5 bases to trimming and J lost 3 bases; unmatched junction nucleotides: 7. The CDR3 spans 14 residues. Germline CDR1 and CDR2: SGHRS and YFSETQ.

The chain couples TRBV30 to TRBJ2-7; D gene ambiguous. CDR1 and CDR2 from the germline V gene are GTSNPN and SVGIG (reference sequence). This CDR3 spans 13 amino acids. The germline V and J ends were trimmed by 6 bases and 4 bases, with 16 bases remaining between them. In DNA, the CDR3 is TGTGCCTGCGCCCTACATGGATGGTACGAGCAGTACTTC. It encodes CACALHGWYEQYF.

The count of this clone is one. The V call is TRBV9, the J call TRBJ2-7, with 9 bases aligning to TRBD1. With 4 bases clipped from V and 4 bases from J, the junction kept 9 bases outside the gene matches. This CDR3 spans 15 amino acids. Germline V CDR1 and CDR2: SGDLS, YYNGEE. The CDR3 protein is CASSTRDRALYEQYF. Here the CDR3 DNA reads TGTGCCAGCAGCACCCGGGACAGGGCTTTGTACGAGCAGTACTTC.

In DNA form, the CDR3 reads TGTGCCAGCAGCTGGTACAGGGCTACCGGGGAGCTGTTTTTT. This translates into CASSWYRATGELFF. This chain joins TRBV11-2 and TRBJ2-2; D perhaps matches TRBD1 (6 bases). CDR1 is SGHAT, CDR2 FQNNGV, per germline. Deletions cut 4 bases from V and 5 bases from J, with 11 bases between. CDR3 length: 14 amino acids. The whole variable domain, filled in from reference TRBV11-2 and TRBJ2-2, reads EAGVAQSPRYKIIEKRQSVAFWCNPISGHATLYWYQQILGQGPKLLIQFQNNGVVDDSQLPKDRFSAERLKGVDSTLKIQPAKLEDSAVYLCASSWYRATGELFFGEGSRLTVL.

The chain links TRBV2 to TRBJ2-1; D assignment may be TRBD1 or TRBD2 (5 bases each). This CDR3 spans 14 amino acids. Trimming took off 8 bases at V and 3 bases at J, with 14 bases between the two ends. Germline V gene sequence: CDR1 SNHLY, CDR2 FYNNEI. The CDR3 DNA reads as TGTGCCAGCCTCCGGGACGGTGGCTACAATGAGCAGTTCTTC. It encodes CASLRDGGYNEQFF.

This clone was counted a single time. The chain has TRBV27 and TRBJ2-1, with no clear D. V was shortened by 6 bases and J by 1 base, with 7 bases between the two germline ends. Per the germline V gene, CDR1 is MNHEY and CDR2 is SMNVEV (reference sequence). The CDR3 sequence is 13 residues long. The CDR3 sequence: CASRGLSYNEQFF. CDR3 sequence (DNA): TGTGCCAGCAGGGGGTTGTCCTACAATGAGCAGTTCTTC.

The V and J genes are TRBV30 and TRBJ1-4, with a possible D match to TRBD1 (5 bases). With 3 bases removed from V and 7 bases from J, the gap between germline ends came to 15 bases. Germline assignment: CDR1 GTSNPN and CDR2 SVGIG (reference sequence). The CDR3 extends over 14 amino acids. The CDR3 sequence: CAWRKRQSREKLFF. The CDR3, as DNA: TGTGCCTGGAGAAAAAGACAGAGCCGTGAAAAACTGTTTTTT.

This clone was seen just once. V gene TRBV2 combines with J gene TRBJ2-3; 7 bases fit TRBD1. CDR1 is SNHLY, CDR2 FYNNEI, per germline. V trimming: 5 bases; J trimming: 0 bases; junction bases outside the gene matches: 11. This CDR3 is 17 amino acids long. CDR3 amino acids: CASSSEGAAPSTDTQYF. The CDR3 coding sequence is TGTGCCAGCAGTTCCGAGGGGGCCGCCCCTAGCACAGATACGCAGTATTTT.

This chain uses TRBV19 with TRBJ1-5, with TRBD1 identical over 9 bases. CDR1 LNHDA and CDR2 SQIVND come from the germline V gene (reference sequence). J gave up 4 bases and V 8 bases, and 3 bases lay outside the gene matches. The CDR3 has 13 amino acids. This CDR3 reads CASQGQGNQPQHF. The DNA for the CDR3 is TGTGCCAGTCAAGGACAGGGGAATCAGCCCCAGCATTTT.

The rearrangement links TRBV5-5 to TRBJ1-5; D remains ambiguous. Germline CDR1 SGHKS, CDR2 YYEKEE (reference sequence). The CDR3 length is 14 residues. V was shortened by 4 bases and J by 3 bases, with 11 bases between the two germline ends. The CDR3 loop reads CASSQQQNNQPQHF. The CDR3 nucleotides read TGTGCCAGCAGCCAACAACAGAACAATCAGCCCCAGCATTTT.

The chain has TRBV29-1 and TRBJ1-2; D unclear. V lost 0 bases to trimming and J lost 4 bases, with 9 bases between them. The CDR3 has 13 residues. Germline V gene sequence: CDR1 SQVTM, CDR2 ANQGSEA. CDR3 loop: CSVEDRRSYGYTF. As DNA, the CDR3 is TGCAGCGTTGAAGATCGGCGGTCCTATGGCTACACCTTC.

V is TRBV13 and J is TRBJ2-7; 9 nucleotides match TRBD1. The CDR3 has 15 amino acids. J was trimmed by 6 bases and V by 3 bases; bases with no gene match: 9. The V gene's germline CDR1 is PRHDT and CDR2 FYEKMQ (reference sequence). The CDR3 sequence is CASSFADRGGSEQYF. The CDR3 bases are TGTGCCAGCAGCTTTGCGGACAGGGGTGGGTCCGAGCAGTACTTC.

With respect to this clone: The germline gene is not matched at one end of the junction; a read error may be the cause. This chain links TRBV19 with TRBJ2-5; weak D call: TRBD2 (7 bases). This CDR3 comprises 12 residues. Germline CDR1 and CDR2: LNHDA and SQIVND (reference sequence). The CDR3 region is CASSIGGGTQYF. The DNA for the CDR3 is TGTGCCAGTAGCATAGGGGGGGGGACCCAGTACTTC.

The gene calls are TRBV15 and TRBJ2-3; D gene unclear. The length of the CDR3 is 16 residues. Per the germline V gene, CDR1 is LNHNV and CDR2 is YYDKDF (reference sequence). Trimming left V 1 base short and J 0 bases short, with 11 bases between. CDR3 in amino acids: CATSRGYFPSTDTQYF. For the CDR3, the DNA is TGTGCCACCAGCAGAGGGTATTTCCCAAGCACAGATACGCAGTATTTT.

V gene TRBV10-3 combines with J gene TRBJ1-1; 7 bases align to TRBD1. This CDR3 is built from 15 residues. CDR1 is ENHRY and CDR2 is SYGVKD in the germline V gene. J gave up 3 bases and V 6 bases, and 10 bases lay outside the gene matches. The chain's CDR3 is CAISTTTGLHTEAFF. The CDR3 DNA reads TGTGCCATCAGCACCACGACAGGGTTACACACTGAAGCTTTCTTT.

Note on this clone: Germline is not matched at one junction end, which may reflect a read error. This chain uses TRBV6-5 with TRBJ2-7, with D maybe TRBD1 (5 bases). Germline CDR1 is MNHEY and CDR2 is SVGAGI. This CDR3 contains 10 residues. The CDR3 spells CASSSPKAGF. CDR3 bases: TGTGCCAGCAGTTCCCCGAAAGCAGGGTTC.

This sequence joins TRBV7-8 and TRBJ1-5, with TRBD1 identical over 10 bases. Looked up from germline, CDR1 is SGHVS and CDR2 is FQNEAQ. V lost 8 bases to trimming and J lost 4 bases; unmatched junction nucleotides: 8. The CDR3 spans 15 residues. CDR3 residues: CASSLGQGPNQPQHF. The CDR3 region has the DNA TGTGCCAGCTCTTTGGGACAGGGGCCTAATCAGCCCCAGCATTTT.